The T cell receptor (beta chain) described here comes from a study of cytomegalovirus exposure and HLA in healthy donors. The CMV serostatus of this donor was not recorded. Points on this clone: Its antigen is not identified.

The study's findings and limits: TCR beta V- and J-gene trimming, according to a later analysis, was linked to a missense DCLRE1C variant.

This CDR3 is built from 14 residues. Per germline, CDR1 SNHLY and CDR2 FYNNEI. Trimming took 4 bases from V and 8 from J; bases not matched to a gene: 5. 60 Vbeta and 13 Jbeta primers were used in PCR. TCRdb keeps only in-frame clones here, not all; method: immunoSEQ multiplex PCR. This table holds 200,000 to 250,000 clones, 85% to 90% found once. The clonotype originates from a human donor in good health. Material: PBMCs. The chain uses TRBV2 and TRBJ1-6, with 7 bases that match TRBD1. The CDR3 nucleotides read TGTGCCAGCAGTGTGCAGGGGGTGGATTCACCCCTCCACTTT. It encodes CASSVQGVDSPLHF.